This is a list of T cell receptor beta chains from one sample in a study of blood T cell repertoires in COVID-19. Sequencing used immunoSEQ multiplex PCR; TCRdb keeps in-frame clones, though not all of them. Of around 200,000 clones in the sample, approximately 80% were seen once. Sequenced material: peripheral blood. These receptors were collected from a woman at least 80 years old with acute or convalescent COVID-19. The CDR3 runs from the conserved cysteine through the conserved F or W. D genes are given only for firm matches. The size of a clone is reported for some rows only, either as once, few or many, or as a class for expanded clones.

v_call	d_call	j_call	clone_size	cdr3_nt	cdr3_aa
TRBV6-6	.	TRBJ1-1	.	TGTGCCGGGGGGGGGAACACTGAAGCTTTCTTT	CAGGGNTEAFF
TRBV2	.	TRBJ1-1	.	TGTGCCAGCAGACAGAACACTGAAGCTTTCTTT	CASRQNTEAFF
TRBV5-1	TRBD2	TRBJ2-1	.	TGCGCCAGCAGCTTGGCTAGCGGGAGTATCAATGAGCAGTTCTTC	CASSLASGSINEQFF
TRBV7-6	.	TRBJ2-3	.	TGTGCCAGCAGCTTAGCAGGGGGGGAAGATACGCAGTATTTT	CASSLAGGEDTQYF
TRBV18	.	TRBJ1-1	few	TGTGCCAGCTCACCAAAGGAAAGGGGGTCCCGCACTGAAGCTTTCTTT	CASSPKERGSRTEAFF
TRBV30	TRBD2	TRBJ2-1	.	TGTGCCTGGAGTCTCTCTAGCGGGAGGTACAATGAGCAGTTCTTC	CAWSLSSGRYNEQFF
TRBV10-3	.	TRBJ2-7	few	TGTGCCATCAGTGAGTCCGGGAGTACCTACGAGCAGTACTTC	CAISESGSTYEQYF
TRBV13	TRBD1	TRBJ1-1	.	TGTGCCAGCAGCTTATCGGCGGGGACAGGGGGTTCTTTTACTGAAGCTTTCTTT	CASSLSAGTGGSFTEAFF
TRBV30	.	TRBJ1-6	.	TGTGCCTGGAGTACGGCAGGCGTAGATTCACCCCTCCACTTT	CAWSTAGVDSPLHF
TRBV5-4	TRBD2	TRBJ2-1	.	TGTGCCAGCAGCTTGAGTGGCGGGAGGTCCTACAATGAGCAGTTCTTC	CASSLSGGRSYNEQFF
TRBV12-3/TRBV12-4	.	TRBJ1-1	.	TGTGCCAGCAGTTTAGAGGCGAGACAGGCTTTCTTT	CASSLEARQAFF
TRBV7-9	TRBD1	TRBJ2-2	few	TGTGCCAGCAGTTCTTACAGGGGCGCGAACACCGGGGAGCTGTTTTTT	CASSSYRGANTGELFF
TRBV5-1	.	TRBJ2-2	.	TGCGCCAGCAGCTTGGGACAGTTAGACACCGGGGAGCTGTTTTTT	CASSLGQLDTGELFF
TRBV5-1	TRBD2	TRBJ2-3	.	TGCGCCAGCAGCCGCGCCGTCAGCGGGAGGGAAGATACGCAGTATTTT	CASSRAVSGREDTQYF
TRBV6-4	TRBD2	TRBJ2-1	.	TGTGCCAGCAGTGACTCGGGGACTAGCGGAAAATACAATGAGCAGTTCTTC	CASSDSGTSGKYNEQFF
TRBV18	TRBD1	TRBJ1-3	.	TGTGCCAGCTCACCGCCACTCGGGACAGCCTCTGGAAACACCATATATTTT	CASSPPLGTASGNTIYF
TRBV27	TRBD1	TRBJ1-2	.	TGTGCCAGCAGGGGACAGGGCGGTGGCTACACCTTC	CASRGQGGGYTF
TRBV7-2	.	TRBJ1-2	.	TGTGCCAGCAGCCCACACGGAGCAGGGATTGCCTATGGCTACACCTTC	CASSPHGAGIAYGYTF
TRBV9	.	TRBJ1-5	.	TGTGCCAGCAGCGCCCGGGACATCCCTAGCAATCAGCCCCAGCATTTT	CASSARDIPSNQPQHF
TRBV5-4	.	TRBJ2-1	.	TGTGCCAGCAGCCCGGGACTCCTTTCTGCTGAGCAGTTCTTC	CASSPGLLSAEQFF
TRBV7-2	TRBD2	TRBJ2-7	.	TGTGCCAGCAGCTTTGCGGGAGCGGTTTACGAGCAGTACTTC	CASSFAGAVYEQYF
TRBV29-1	.	TRBJ2-3	.	TGCAGCGTTGAGGCGGGGAGCGCGACAGATACGCAGTATTTT	CSVEAGSATDTQYF
TRBV11-2	.	TRBJ1-2	.	TGTGCCAGCACCCAAGGGGAGGGGCTGTATGGCTACACCTTC	CASTQGEGLYGYTF
TRBV12-3/TRBV12-4	TRBD2	TRBJ2-1	.	TGTGCCAGCACGGGTAGCGGGGTTGGTGAGCAGTTCTTC	CASTGSGVGEQFF
TRBV24-1	TRBD2	TRBJ2-3	.	TGTGCCACCAGTGATTCCGGACTAGCGGATCCCACAGATACGCAGTATTTT	CATSDSGLADPTDTQYF
TRBV18	.	TRBJ2-5	.	TGTGCCAGCTCACCAGCGGGTGCTTCCCGAGGGGAGACCCAGTACTTC	CASSPAGASRGETQYF
TRBV7-2	.	TRBJ1-2	few	TGTGCCAGCAGCTTAGGAGGGCCCTATGGCTACACCTTC	CASSLGGPYGYTF
TRBV24-1	.	TRBJ2-7	.	TGTGCCACCAGTGATCTAGACTCTCGGATGGTCCTTTGTTCCTACGAGCAGTACTTC	CATSDLDSRMVLCSYEQYF
TRBV7-2	TRBD1	TRBJ1-2	.	TGTGCCAGCAGCACCCCGACAGGGGCTCTGGGGTATGGCTACACCTTC	CASSTPTGALGYGYTF
TRBV28	.	TRBJ1-5	.	TGTGCCACCTTCGATCCTGGCAGGGGAGATCAGCCCCAGCATTTT	CATFDPGRGDQPQHF
TRBV6-5	TRBD1	TRBJ1-5	.	TGTGCCAGCAGTTACCGCAGGGGGGATCGGCCCCAGCATTTT	CASSYRRGDRPQHF
TRBV5-1	TRBD2	TRBJ2-7	.	TGCGCCAGCAGCCCGGGGGGGGCTGACTCCTACGAGCAGTACTTC	CASSPGGADSYEQYF
TRBV7-9	.	TRBJ2-3	.	TGTGCCATCCTTCCCTTGGGGGGGGCAACAGATACGCAGTATTTT	CAILPLGGATDTQYF
TRBV30	TRBD1	TRBJ1-5	.	TGTGCCTGGAGTGGACAGGGGCGTAGCAATCAGCCCCAGCATTTT	CAWSGQGRSNQPQHF
TRBV7-6	.	TRBJ1-4	.	TGTGCCAGCAGCTTAGCGATCACAGTCACTAATGAAAAACTGTTTTTT	CASSLAITVTNEKLFF
TRBV5-6	TRBD1	TRBJ1-4	.	TGTGCCAGCAGCCCGGGGACAGGGGTATCCGAAAAACTGTTTTTT	CASSPGTGVSEKLFF
TRBV12-5	TRBD1	TRBJ1-4	once	TGTGCTAGTGGTTTGGCTGGGGACAGACAAAATGAAAAACTGTTTTTT	CASGLAGDRQNEKLFF
TRBV30	TRBD1	TRBJ1-1	once	TGTGCCTGGAGTATGGACAGGGGGCTACGGAACACTGAAGCTTTCTTT	CAWSMDRGLRNTEAFF
TRBV7-2	.	TRBJ2-1	.	TGTGCCAGCAGCGCCTTGGTTGGACGGACAACCCCCAATGAGCAGTTCTTC	CASSALVGRTTPNEQFF